This T cell receptor (beta chain) was obtained from a study of T-cell reconstitution after alpha-beta-depleted transplantation in children. A library of TCRbeta sequences, prepared with unique molecular identifiers, was generated. MiXCR, applied by TCRdb to the PCR reads, yields one record per CDR3 protein. The sample lists about 980,000 distinct CDR3 sequences; about 26% were seen once. The study's findings and limits: Elevated TCRbeta diversity at day 60 was traced, in some patients, to surviving recipient T cells and thymic progenitors. One year post-transplant, T-cell counts and diversity were largely derived from T cells produced anew. Expanded graft clones, several hundred of them, were reportedly the source of alpha-beta T cells about two months after transplant.

Germline CDR1 is DFQATT and CDR2 is SNEGSKA (reference sequence). V was shortened by 6 bases and J by 7 bases, with 16 bases between the two germline ends. This CDR3 comprises 13 residues. A few counts support this clonotype. Its antigen remains unidentified. The source is a boy younger than two who had a stem cell transplant for SCID, so the T cells may come from the graft donor. The source material was PBMCs, mostly from graft donor cells, sampled 360 days after TCRalphabeta/CD19-depleted stem cell transplant. The chain employs TRBV20-1 and TRBJ1-5; a possible D gene is TRBD1 (5 bases). The CDR3 loop is CSAPRGLGQPQHF. CDR3 in DNA: TGCAGTGCCCCGCGGGGACTTGGGCAGCCCCAGCATTTT.